Listed below are T cell receptor beta chains from one sample, sequenced in a study of T cell repertoires in ileal Crohn's disease. TCRdb keeps only in-frame clones here, not all; method: immunoSEQ multiplex PCR. The sample lists several thousand clones, 96% occurring once. The specimen was ileal tissue. The source of these receptors is an adult with Crohn's disease. Each CDR3 is given with its conserved first and last residue. The D gene is left open where the match is weak. Only some rows state a clone size, as once, few, many or a class for expanded clones.

>-|TRBV6-5|-|TRBJ2-5
CASSLTGAQETQYF
TGTGCCAGCAGTTTGACGGGAGCACAAGAGACCCAGTACTTC
>-|TRBV4-3|-|TRBJ2-3
CASSQDGNTDTQYF
TGCGCCAGCAGCCAAGATGGCAACACAGATACGCAGTATTTT
>-|TRBV11-2|-|TRBJ2-1
CASSLAVRGNEQFF
TGTGCCAGCAGCTTAGCCGTTAGGGGCAATGAGCAGTTCTTC
>-|TRBV30|-|TRBJ1-5
CAWSVQNQPQHF
TGTGCCTGGAGTGTACAGAATCAGCCCCAGCATTTT
>-|TRBV28|-|TRBJ2-7
CASSLPAGVVREQYF
TGTGCCAGCAGTTTACCAGCCGGGGTAGTTCGAGAGCAGTACTTC
>-|TRBV10-3|-|TRBJ2-6
CAISESEGYSGANVLTF
TGTGCCATCAGTGAGTCAGAGGGATACTCTGGGGCCAACGTCCTGACTTTC
>-|TRBV5-6|TRBD1|TRBJ2-1
CASSFHRTGGNEQFF
TGTGCCAGCAGCTTTCACCGGACAGGGGGCAATGAGCAGTTCTTC
>-|TRBV28|-|TRBJ1-2
CASSRDTVGGYTF
TGTGCCAGCAGTCGGGACACCGTTGGTGGCTACACCTTC
>-|TRBV27|-|TRBJ1-2
CASSPAFGGNYGYTF
TGTGCCAGCAGTCCTGCGTTTGGGGGGAACTATGGCTACACCTTC
>-|TRBV18|TRBD1|TRBJ2-7
CASSPGTGGWDEQYF
TGTGCCAGCTCACCAGGGACAGGGGGATGGGACGAGCAGTACTTC
>once|TRBV19|-|TRBJ1-3
CASSPGVGNTIYF
TGTGCCAGTAGTCCAGGGGTCGGAAACACCATATATTTT
>-|TRBV7-9|TRBD1|TRBJ1-6
CASRTGPGGNSPLHF
TGTGCCAGCAGGACAGGGCCTGGGGGCAATTCACCCCTCCACTTT
>-|TRBV29-1|TRBD1|TRBJ2-3
CSVELGTGDTDTQYF
TGCAGCGTTGAGCTCGGGACAGGGGACACAGATACGCAGTATTTT
>-|TRBV5-5|TRBD2|TRBJ2-3
CASSLFGTSSSDTQYF
TGTGCCAGCAGCTTGTTCGGGACTAGCTCATCAGATACGCAGTATTTT
>-|TRBV7-6|TRBD2|TRBJ2-7
CASSVSAGGLSYEQYF
TGTGCCAGCAGCGTCTCAGCGGGGGGGCTGTCCTACGAGCAGTACTTC
>-|TRBV6-5|-|TRBJ2-3
CASRDPGSTQYF
TGTGCCAGCAGAGATCCAGGGTCGACGCAGTATTTT
>-|TRBV10-3|TRBD2|TRBJ2-1
CAISWTVTLAGDRDEQFF
TGTGCCATCAGTTGGACGGTTACCTTAGCGGGGGATAGGGATGAGCAGTTCTTC